The 21 T cell receptor beta chains listed next were all sequenced from one sample in a study of blood T cell repertoires in COVID-19. Assay: immunoSEQ multiplex PCR; the TCRdb copy retains only in-frame clones and omits some. Here the sample spans about 180,000 clones, more than 80% being singletons. Sample: PBMCs or T cells enriched from blood (not recorded which). The origin of the receptors is a man aged 40-49 years who had recovered from COVID-19.

The chain joins TRBV30 to TRBJ1-6; a weak D match, TRBD1 (6 bases). The germline V gene encodes CDR1 GTSNPN and CDR2 SVGIG (reference sequence). V shed 4 bases and J shed 7 bases, with 8 bases lying between them. The CDR3 totals 12 residues. The DNA for the CDR3 is TGTGCCTGGATGAGGGGGAATTCACCCCTCCACTTT. Its translation is CAWMRGNSPLHF.

This clone was seen a single time. J is TRBJ2-5 and V is TRBV5-6; maybe TRBD1 (5 bases). Trimming shortened V by 0 bases and J by 5 bases, and 8 bases separated the two germline ends. Germline-derived CDR1 and CDR2 are SGHDT and YYEEEE. The CDR3 sequence is 13 residues long. The CDR3 coding sequence is TGTGCCAGCAGCTTGGGTGGGGCGGAGACCCAGTACTTC. Amino acid sequence: CASSLGGAETQYF.

The chain recombines TRBV15 with TRBJ2-7; D is uncertain. This CDR3 region has 13 residues. From germline, CDR1 is LNHNV and CDR2 YYDKDF (reference sequence). V lost 3 bases, J lost 0 bases, and 6 bases lay in between. Here the CDR3 DNA reads TGTGCCACCAGCAGCCTCAGCTCCTACGAGCAGTACTTC. Translating it yields CATSSLSSYEQYF.

Here the CDR3 DNA reads TGCGCCAGCAGCCGGGACAGGCTTAATTCACCCCTCCACTTT. This codes for CASSRDRLNSPLHF. The rearrangement uses TRBV5-1 and TRBJ1-6; 8 bases are a match to TRBD1. CDR3 length: 14 residues. Trimming removed 4 bases from V and 6 bases from J; junction bases left unmatched: 3. Germline CDR1 reads SGHRS; CDR2 reads YFSETQ.

The chain joins TRBV5-1 to TRBJ2-5, with TRBD1 as a possible D gene (6 bases). CDR1 and CDR2 from the germline V gene are SGHRS and YFSETQ. The germline V and J ends were trimmed by 4 bases and 2 bases, with 12 bases remaining between them. This CDR3 region has 14 residues. CDR3 nucleotides: TGCGCCAGCAGCGGGACATTAACTCAAGAGACCCAGTACTTC. Its translation: CASSGTLTQETQYF.

The V and J genes are TRBV5-1 and TRBJ2-1, with 7 nucleotides matching TRBD1. The CDR3 covers 15 residues. Trimming took 3 bases from V and 2 from J; bases not matched to a gene: 5. In germline, CDR1 is SGHRS, CDR2 YFSETQ. The CDR3 reads CASSYRQGAYNEQFF. The CDR3 nucleotides are TGCGCCAGCAGCTACCGACAGGGTGCCTACAATGAGCAGTTCTTC.

The CDR3 DNA sequence: TGCGCCAGCAGCTTGGAGACGGGAATAACGACAAATGGCTACACCTTC. Encoded protein: CASSLETGITTNGYTF. The chain recombines TRBV5-1 with TRBJ1-2, with D unclear. With 0 bases removed from V and 6 bases from J, the gap between germline ends came to 18 bases. The CDR3 length is 16 residues. Germline-derived CDR1 and CDR2 are SGHRS and YFSETQ.

The V and J genes are TRBV30 and TRBJ2-1; 7 nucleotides match TRBD2. The CDR3 covers 11 residues. V was clipped by 4 bases and J by 12 bases; unmatched bases: 6. CDR1 GTSNPN and CDR2 SVGIG come from the germline V gene (reference sequence). This chain's CDR3 is CAWTPGGRQFF. The CDR3, as DNA: TGTGCCTGGACCCCCGGGGGGAGGCAGTTCTTC. Full variable domain (outside the CDR3, taken from reference TRBV30 and TRBJ2-1): SQTIHQWPATLVQPVGSPLSLECTVEGTSNPNLYWYRQAAGRGLQLLFYSVGIGQISSEVPQNLSASRPQDRQFILSSKKLLLSDSGFYLCAWTPGGRQFFGPGTRLTVL.

This rearrangement joins TRBV19 to TRBJ2-7; 7 bases map to TRBD1. V gave up 3 bases and J gave up 2 bases; unmatched junction bases: 7. This CDR3 has 15 amino acids. Germline loops: CDR1 LNHDA, CDR2 SQIVND (reference sequence). The CDR3 loop reads CASSIGWTGPYEQYF. CDR3 DNA: TGTGCCAGTAGTATTGGTTGGACAGGACCCTACGAGCAGTACTTC. Based on the CDR3 plus reference TRBV19 and TRBJ2-7, the full variable domain is DGGITQSPKYLFRKEGQNVTLSCEQNLNHDAMYWYRQDPGQGLRLIYYSQIVNDFQKGDIAEGYSVSREKKESFPLTVTSAQKNPTAFYLCASSIGWTGPYEQYFGPGTRLTVT.

V and J are TRBV19 and TRBJ1-2; D gene ambiguous. The V gene's germline CDR1 is LNHDA and CDR2 SQIVND (reference sequence). The CDR3 runs to 12 residues. V gave up 6 bases and J gave up 4 bases, with 9 bases separating them. This CDR3 reads CASRLGSYGYTF. DNA for the CDR3: TGTGCCAGTAGACTCGGGTCCTATGGCTACACCTTC.

The rearrangement uses TRBV30 and TRBJ1-1, with D unclear. V was trimmed by 0 bases and J by 4 bases, leaving 3 bases between them. The germline CDR1 and CDR2 sequences are GTSNPN and SVGIG (reference sequence). The CDR3 loop spans 11 amino acids. CDR3 nucleotides: TGTGCCTGGAGTGTCCTCACTGAAGCTTTCTTT. Translating it yields CAWSVLTEAFF.

The rearrangement joins TRBV7-9 to TRBJ1-6; TRBD1 matches at 7 bases. V lost 5 bases to trimming and J lost 5 bases; unmatched junction nucleotides: 6. CDR3 length: 15 amino acids. Germline V gene data show CDR1 as SEHNR and CDR2 as FQNEAQ (reference sequence). Written as DNA, the CDR3 is TGTGCCAGCAGCCCGACAGGGACAGATAATTCACCCCTCCACTTT. It yields the protein CASSPTGTDNSPLHF.

V and J are TRBV10-3 and TRBJ1-1; D is ambiguous. The CDR3 covers 14 residues. The germline gives CDR1 ENHRY, CDR2 SYGVKD. Trimming removed 10 bases from V and 3 bases from J, with 18 bases in between. For the CDR3, the DNA is TGTGCCACTAGTAGAGTGTCCGGGGACACTGAAGCTTTCTTT. The encoded protein is CATSRVSGDTEAFF.

The chain carries TRBV19 and TRBJ1-1; D possibly corresponds to TRBD1 (5 bases). The V gene lost 4 bases and the J gene lost 3 bases, with 12 bases spanning the gap. CDR3 length: 14 residues. CDR1 LNHDA and CDR2 SQIVND come from the germline V gene (reference sequence). The CDR3, as DNA: TGTGCCAGTAGTACCCCCAGGGAGGACACTGAAGCTTTCTTT. It translates to CASSTPREDTEAFF.

This chain joins TRBV7-9 and TRBJ1-6; D is possibly TRBD1 (6 bases). CDR3 length: 15 amino acids. Germline V gene data show CDR1 as SEHNR and CDR2 as FQNEAQ (reference sequence). With 4 bases removed from V and 7 bases from J, the gap between germline ends came to 14 bases. In nucleotides, the CDR3 is TGTGCCAGCAGCTCCACAGGGATGGAAAATTCACCCCTCCACTTT. It encodes CASSSTGMENSPLHF.

The chain recombines TRBV7-6 with TRBJ1-3; D is undetermined. This CDR3 comprises 17 residues. Germline V gives CDR1 SGHVS, CDR2 FNYEAQ. V was clipped by 1 base and J by 0 bases, with 13 bases between them. CDR3 in amino acids: CASSLVGTTASGNTIYF. DNA for the CDR3: TGTGCCAGCAGCTTAGTAGGTACAACAGCCTCTGGAAACACCATATATTTT.

The rearrangement links TRBV5-1 to TRBJ2-5, with a tentative D call TRBD1 (6 bases). CDR1 and CDR2 from the germline V gene are SGHRS and YFSETQ. Between the trimmed V and J ends, which lost 3 bases and 2 bases, there was a span of 17 bases. The CDR3 covers 16 residues. The chain's CDR3 is CASSSIRGLQQETQYF. The CDR3 DNA reads TGCGCCAGCAGCTCCATCAGGGGTCTCCAACAAGAGACCCAGTACTTC.

CDR3 loop: CASTTSGYNEQFF. The CDR3 DNA reads TGCGCCAGCACGACTAGCGGATACAATGAGCAGTTCTTC. This chain joins TRBV5-1 and TRBJ2-1; 9 bases match TRBD2. This CDR3 is 13 amino acids long. Germline V gene data show CDR1 as SGHRS and CDR2 as YFSETQ. The ends lost 6 bases at V and 4 bases at J; junction bases unmatched: 2.

The rearrangement joins TRBV7-8 to TRBJ2-7; TRBD2 matches at 14 bases. Trimming cost V 2 bases and J 6 bases; bases outside gene matches: 15. There are 19 residues in the CDR3. Germline assignment: CDR1 SGHVS and CDR2 FQNEAQ. The CDR3: CASSLLRGGGLAGGLEQYF. The CDR3 nucleotides read TGTGCCAGCAGCTTATTGCGGGGGGGAGGACTAGCGGGAGGACTCGAGCAGTACTTC.

The CDR3 here is CASRLARGEQYF. For the CDR3, the DNA is TGTGCCAGCCGACTAGCCCGAGGCGAGCAGTACTTC. This chain connects TRBV28 to TRBJ2-7, with 7 bases aligning to TRBD2. Germline V CDR1 and CDR2: MDHEN, SYDVKM. J lost 6 bases, V lost 8 bases, and 7 bases had no gene match. This CDR3 comprises 12 residues.

J is TRBJ1-2 and V is TRBV30; 10 bases match TRBD1. This CDR3 region has 14 residues. In germline, CDR1 is GTSNPN, CDR2 SVGIG (reference sequence). V lost 3 bases, J lost 6 bases, and 7 bases stayed unmatched. CDR3 coding DNA: TGTGCCTGGAGAACCCCAGGACAGGGGGATGGCTACACCTTC. Its translation: CAWRTPGQGDGYTF.